This TCR beta chain originates from a study of CD8 T cells in Susac syndrome (dated by TCRdb to between 2018 and 2020). For context, the study as a whole: Of the Susac syndrome patients who were sequenced, about eight were in clinical remission while 5 or 6 had clinically active disease. At blood withdrawal, Susac syndrome patients were either therapy-naive, taking corticosteroids (in some cases with IVIg as well), or taking IVIg alone. The study compared CD8+ T cell repertoire clonality among 12 healthy donors, approximately 14 Susac syndrome patients and roughly 16 multiple sclerosis patients. The study used repertoire sequencing to test whether antigen drove CD8+ T cell activation and differentiation in Susac syndrome.

On this clonotype itself: Its specific antigen is unknown. No much larger clonotype is one base removed from it; base qualities were not supplied.

The germline V end is reduced by 7 bases and the J end by 5 bases; junction bases left unmatched: 9. In the germline V gene (reference sequence), CDR1 corresponds to SEHNR and CDR2 to FQNEAQ. CDR3 length: 14 amino acids, cysteine to phenylalanine. CDR3 DNA only is kept here, 42 bases in frame from base 1. Peripheral blood CD8+ and CD4+ T cells from healthy donors, Susac syndrome patients and multiple sclerosis patients were profiled by high-throughput TCR beta sequencing. The Susac syndrome patients fulfilled recently defined diagnostic criteria for either definite or probable disease. CD8+ TEMRA cells were enriched by FACS, while bulk CD8+ and CD4+ T cells were purified by magnetic negative isolation. Blood was collected in EDTA tubes and processed within 24 hours, with PBMCs isolated through density gradient centrifugation. PBMCs intended for TCR sequencing were cryopreserved in liquid nitrogen and were subsequently thawed in a 37 degrees C water bath. A purity of at least 90% was achieved for sorted or isolated CD4+, CD8+ and CD8+ TEMRA cells.

Results and caveats for the whole study, not just this receptor: The number of individuals in the TCR sequencing and HLA analysis was recognized as being relatively small. Some 15 Susac-specific public clones were identified in the total CD8+ repertoire, and 5 or 6 Susac-specific public clones were identified in the CD8+ TEMRA repertoire. Clonal expansion was seen in Susac syndrome CD8+ repertoires, peaking in CD8+ TEMRA cells and being greater in clinically active patients than in remitting ones.

RNA was extracted with the RNeasy kit and 0.5 to 1 ug was reverse transcribed using random hexamers. The immunoSEQ multiplex PCR assay, covering 54 Vbeta and 13 Jbeta segments, was used to amplify TCR beta CDR3 regions. PCR amplification bias was corrected by using a synthetic template baseline for primer optimization and computational correction. As for how the authors treated the data: Reads were annotated to V, D and J genes per IMGT and analyzed with immunoSEQ Analyzer, keeping only productive sequences. Clonality was computed as one minus Shannon entropy normalized by log2 of the number of productive unique sequences. For each patient and control, public and private clones were evaluated within the 100 most prevalent clones. Clones were defined as Susac-specific when absent from the healthy and MS cohorts, from about a thousand published viral clones and from other ImmuneACCESS disease sequences. The public reads were quality trimmed at Q25 with fastp and then assembled into clones with MiXCR by TCRdb, keeping productive beta chains. Here each entry gathers all rows of one CDR3 protein and keeps the most common genes and DNA. The V and J calls reflect TCRdb's pipeline rather than the authors' work. This sample lists around 80,000 distinct CDR3 sequences; approximately 93% were detected once. The ten biggest clones cover around 0.45% of the sample.

The source material was CD8+ T cells from PBMCs. This TCR was sampled from a human donor with Susac syndrome. This chain is built from TRBV7-9 and TRBJ1-1; TRBD1 lines up with 8 middle nucleotides. The DNA sequence is given as TGTGCCAGCATCATAATCGACAGGGGAACTGAAGCTTTCTTT. It is translated as CASIIIDRGTEAFF.